This T cell receptor beta chain was documented in a study of cytomegalovirus exposure and HLA in healthy donors. The study's findings and limits: Usually a TCR sequence was rare, but some public TCRs were found in many donors.

The CDR3 sequence is 15 residues long. Germline V gene sequence: CDR1 SGDLS, CDR2 YYNGEE. Trimming removed 0 bases from V and 9 bases from J, with 16 bases in between. In its sample, this clone was seen a few times. Its antigen is currently unknown. PCR involved 60 Vbeta and 13 Jbeta primers. Generated by immunoSEQ multiplex PCR, the TCRdb table keeps only in-frame clones and is missing some. The sample includes some 200,000 clones, about 79% of them seen just once. What was sequenced was PBMCs. The V gene is TRBV9, the J gene TRBJ2-1; no definite D call. The clonotype originates from a woman aged 50 to 60 in good health and CMV-seronegative. CDR3 DNA: TGTGCCAGCAGCGTAGCGCCGGGTTCGGAGATTGAGCAGTTCTTC. This gives the protein CASSVAPGSEIEQFF. The complete variable domain, with remaining parts taken from reference TRBV9 and TRBJ2-1, reads DSGVTQTPKHLITATGQRVTLRCSPRSGDLSVYWYQQSLDQGLQFLIQYYNGEERAKGNILERFSAQQFPDLHSELNLSSLELGDSALYFCASSVAPGSEIEQFFGPGTRLTVL.